One T cell receptor (beta chain) is described in this entry. Its binding antigen is unknown. No much larger clone exists at a distance of one base, and base qualities are not known. Using the deep immunoSEQ assay, multiplex PCR amplified TCR CDR3 regions from genomic DNA. For each cell subset, the extracted genomic DNA was distributed evenly across all wells of several immunoSEQ 96-well plates, and each plate served as one replicate. For sorted subsets, roughly 200 ng genomic DNA, equal to tens of thousands of T cell genomes, was loaded into each replicate PCR. The purified libraries were quantified using a Qubit 3.0 fluorometer, sized with a Bioanalyzer 2100, and then quantified again using the KAPA Library Quantification kit. Each immunoSEQ 96-well plate was sequenced on its own single-read 150-cycle Illumina NextSeq 550 flow cell. In the paper's pipeline: Because the immunoSEQ output included only junctional sequences and no quality scores, the filtering could not be the same as the filtering used for full-length reads. To assign V/J genes and CDR3, sequences were annotated using PyIR, a Python wrapper for IgBLAST v1.9, with IMGT germline references. Any read was removed if the V/J assignment was weak (E-value above 1e-6), the CDR3 was missing, or the read contained stop codons, out-of-frame junctions, or ambiguous translated residues. V3J clonotypes were defined as sequences sharing an identical inferred V gene, J gene, and CDR3 amino acid sequence. Percentage overlap between repertoires was computed as shared unique clonotypes divided by the size of the smaller repertoire. Three approaches were used to assess repertoire richness: RTK rarefaction, the Chao1 estimator, and Recon v2.1 estimates of unobserved clonotypes. OLGA was used to compute generation probabilities for all TCRbeta clonotypes that the gDNA method yielded from a handful of donors. The table comes from immuneACCESS by way of TCRdb, which keeps in-frame sequences with V and J called. Part of the clones is missing from these tables; in studies checked, under half for an unresolved V gene and the rest for unknown reasons. That table supplies the V and J calls and clone size; D and trimming were determined from the DNA. The sample table holds around 1.1 million clones, of which about 80% were seen once. The top ten clonotypes cover almost 0.9% of the sample.

This specimen comes from a study of shared clonotypes between healthy human individuals (dated by TCRdb to the early 2020s). In terms of the full investigation: A couple of women and three men aged 18 to 49 years were included in the cohort. For each donor, three plates each were used for CD4 naive and CD4 memory, two plates were used for CD8 naive, and one plate was used for CD8 memory. The study deeply sequenced blood TCR repertoires of five healthy adults to estimate repertoire size and the extent of clonotype sharing between individuals. Different laboratories and diverse techniques were used to prepare libraries and sequence TCR repertoires, to increase sequencing depth and limit assay-specific biases. Between about 0.85 and 9.5 billion PBMCs per donor were obtained by leukapheresis.

CDR1 and CDR2 were assigned from the germline V gene as KGHSH and LQKENI. The cysteine opens and the phenylalanine closes a CDR3 of 14 amino acids. Only the CDR3 region is kept as DNA, spanning 42 bases read in frame from base 1. V and J are truncated by 2 bases and 1 base respectively, leaving an intervening sequence of 8 bases. Here is what the overall study found, with its caveats: Because the study included a small number of donors, the genetic and exposure-history diversity represented was limited. Compared with non-shared clonotypes, the clonotypes found in all four sorted-subset donors had higher generation probabilities. Rarefaction of sorted-subset datasets indicated incomplete sequencing despite the large sequencing depth. Naive subsets generally had larger estimated clonotype richness than memory subsets did. When several donors were compared, the shared fraction of clonotypes was around 4.6% for naive CD4, 3.5% to 4% for naive CD8, 2.3% for memory CD4, and 0.4% for memory CD8. Pairwise subsampling led to the expectation that sequencing depth would affect the degree of clonotype sharing among donors. Sampling was limited to blood, and TCR repertoires in tissue likely differ from TCR repertoires in blood.

Healthy HIV-negative adults with no recently reported acute infections or vaccinations were included as donors. Every donor was a Caucasian adult residing in Nashville, Tennessee, USA. CD4+ T cells were enriched by magnetic negative selection, after which naive cells were positively selected on CD45RA and the negative fraction was taken as the memory subset. After blood collection by leukapheresis, PBMCs were isolated using Ficoll-Histopaque density gradient centrifugation and then cryopreserved in the vapor phase of liquid nitrogen. Analytical flow cytometry was used to check the purity and quantity of each magnetically sorted T cell population. From each sorted fraction, genomic DNA was isolated and quantified by UV absorbance on a Nanodrop 2000c.

The clonotype comes from a man younger than 35 in good health. Some clones in this sample may be carry-over from other donors' samples. The sample taken for sequencing was memory CD4+ T cells from PBMCs. This specimen's cell subset or site label, interpreted: CD45RA-negative fraction. The sequence links TRBV18 to TRBJ1-2; D gene: possibly TRBD1, on 5 matching bases. The CDR3 corresponds to CASSPGTFNYGYTF. The DNA reads TGTGCCAGCTCACCAGGGACCTTTAACTATGGCTACACCTTC. Full variable domain (CDR3 extended with the reference TRBV18 and TRBJ1-2 proteins): NAGVMQNPRHLVRRRGQEARLRCSPMKGHSHVYWYRQLPEEGLKFMVYLQKENIIDESGMPKERFSAEFPKEGPSILRIQQVVRGDSAAYFCASSPGTFNYGYTFGSGTRLTVV.